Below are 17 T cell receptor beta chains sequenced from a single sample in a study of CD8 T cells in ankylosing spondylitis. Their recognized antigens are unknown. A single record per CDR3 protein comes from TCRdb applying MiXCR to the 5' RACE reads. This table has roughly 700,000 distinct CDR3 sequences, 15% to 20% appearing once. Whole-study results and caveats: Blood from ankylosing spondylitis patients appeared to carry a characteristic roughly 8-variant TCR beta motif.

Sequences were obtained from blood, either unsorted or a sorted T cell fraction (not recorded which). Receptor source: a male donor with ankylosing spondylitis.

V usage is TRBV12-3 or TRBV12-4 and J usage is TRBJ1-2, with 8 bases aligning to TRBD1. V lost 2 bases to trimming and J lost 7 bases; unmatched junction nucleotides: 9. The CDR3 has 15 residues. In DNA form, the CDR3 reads TGTGCCAGCAGTTTAACAGGGGGGACCTATGGTGGCTACACCTTC. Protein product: CASSLTGGTYGGYTF.

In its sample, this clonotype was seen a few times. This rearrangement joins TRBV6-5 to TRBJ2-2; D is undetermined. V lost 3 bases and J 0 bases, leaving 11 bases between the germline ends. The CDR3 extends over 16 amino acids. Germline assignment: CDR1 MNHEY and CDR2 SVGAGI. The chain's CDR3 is CASSYTPSANTGELFF. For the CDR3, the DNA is TGTGCCAGCAGTTATACGCCTTCCGCGAACACCGGGGAGCTGTTTTTT.

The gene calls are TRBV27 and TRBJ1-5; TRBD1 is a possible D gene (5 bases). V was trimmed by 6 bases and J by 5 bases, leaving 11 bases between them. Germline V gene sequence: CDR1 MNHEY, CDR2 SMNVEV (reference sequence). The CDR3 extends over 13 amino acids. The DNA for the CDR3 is TGTGCCAGCAGGAGGGGTCTGGATCAGCCCCAGCATTTT. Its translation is CASRRGLDQPQHF.

The CDR3 loop is CASSYVAGTSGVSSYEQYF. CDR3 sequence (DNA): TGTGCCAGCAGTTACGTGGCCGGGACTAGCGGGGTAAGCTCCTACGAGCAGTACTTC. This sequence joins TRBV6-5 and TRBJ2-7; 13 bases are shared with TRBD2. Germline-derived CDR1 and CDR2 are MNHEY and SVGAGI. The length of the CDR3 is 19 residues. Trimming at V came to 2 bases and at J to 0 bases, leaving 10 bases not matched to a gene.

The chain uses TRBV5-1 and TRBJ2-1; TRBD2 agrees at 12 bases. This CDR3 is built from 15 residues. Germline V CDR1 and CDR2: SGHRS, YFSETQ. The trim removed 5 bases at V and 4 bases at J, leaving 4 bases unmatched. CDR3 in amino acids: CASSITSGGYNEQFF. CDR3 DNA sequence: TGCGCCAGCAGTATAACTAGCGGGGGGTACAATGAGCAGTTCTTC.

CDR3 region: CASSLEETGASYEQYF. Written as DNA, the CDR3 is TGTGCCAGCAGCTTAGAAGAGACAGGGGCGTCCTACGAGCAGTACTTC. The chain uses TRBV7-9 and TRBJ2-7, with 8 bases lining up with TRBD1. There are 16 residues in the CDR3. Looked up from germline, CDR1 is SEHNR and CDR2 is FQNEAQ (reference sequence). J was trimmed by 1 base and V by 1 base; bases with no gene match: 6.

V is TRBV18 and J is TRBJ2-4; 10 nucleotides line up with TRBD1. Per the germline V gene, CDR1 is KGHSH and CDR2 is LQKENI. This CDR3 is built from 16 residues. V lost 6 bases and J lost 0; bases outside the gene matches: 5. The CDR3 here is CASSSGTGAAKNIQYF. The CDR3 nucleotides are TGTGCCAGCTCTTCCGGGACAGGGGCAGCCAAAAACATTCAGTACTTC.

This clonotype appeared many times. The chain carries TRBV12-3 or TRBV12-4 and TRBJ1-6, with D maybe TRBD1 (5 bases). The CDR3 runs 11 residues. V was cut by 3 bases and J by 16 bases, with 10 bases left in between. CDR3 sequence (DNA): TGTGCCAGCAGTTTGGGGGGAATACTCCACTTT. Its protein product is CASSLGGILHF.

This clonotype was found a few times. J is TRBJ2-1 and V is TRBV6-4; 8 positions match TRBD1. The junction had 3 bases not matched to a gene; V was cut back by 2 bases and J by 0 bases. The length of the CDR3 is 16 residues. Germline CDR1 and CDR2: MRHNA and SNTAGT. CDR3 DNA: TGTGCCAGCAGTGACCAGGGGGCCGACTCCTACAATGAGCAGTTCTTC. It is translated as CASSDQGADSYNEQFF.

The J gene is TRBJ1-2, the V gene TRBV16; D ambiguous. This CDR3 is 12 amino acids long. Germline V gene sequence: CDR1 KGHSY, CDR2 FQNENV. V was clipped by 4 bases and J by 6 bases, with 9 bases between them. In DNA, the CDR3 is TGTGCCAGCAGCCCGTCAACGGATGGCTACACCTTC. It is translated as CASSPSTDGYTF. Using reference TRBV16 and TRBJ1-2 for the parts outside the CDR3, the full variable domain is GEEVAQTPKHLVRGEGQKAKLYCAPIKGHSYVFWYQQVLKNEFKFLISFQNENVFDETGMPKERFSAKCLPNSPCSLEIQATKLEDSAVYFCASSPSTDGYTFGSGTRLTVV.

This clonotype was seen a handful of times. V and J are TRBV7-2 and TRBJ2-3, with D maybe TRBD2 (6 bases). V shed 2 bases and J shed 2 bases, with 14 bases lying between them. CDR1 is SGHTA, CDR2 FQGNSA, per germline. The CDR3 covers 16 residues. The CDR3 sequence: CASSLSGLGPTDTQYF. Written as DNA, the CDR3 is TGTGCCAGCAGCTTAAGCGGGTTAGGCCCCACAGATACGCAGTATTTT.

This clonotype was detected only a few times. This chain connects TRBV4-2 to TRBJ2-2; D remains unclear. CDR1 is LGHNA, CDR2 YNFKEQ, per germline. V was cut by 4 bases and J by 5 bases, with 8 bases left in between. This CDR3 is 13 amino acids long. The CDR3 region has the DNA TGTGCCAGCAGCCGCCCTTCTACCGGGGAGCTGTTTTTT. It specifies CASSRPSTGELFF.

The chain's CDR3 is CASSSLAGGSTFAGNTIYF. DNA for the CDR3: TGTGCCAGCAGTTCTTTGGCAGGGGGCTCCACGTTTGCTGGAAACACCATATATTTT. The rearrangement joins TRBV6-5 to TRBJ1-3; 8 nucleotides align to TRBD1. The CDR3 is 19 residues long. Germline assignment: CDR1 MNHEY and CDR2 SVGAGI. Trimming removed 4 bases from V and 2 bases from J; junction bases left unmatched: 16.

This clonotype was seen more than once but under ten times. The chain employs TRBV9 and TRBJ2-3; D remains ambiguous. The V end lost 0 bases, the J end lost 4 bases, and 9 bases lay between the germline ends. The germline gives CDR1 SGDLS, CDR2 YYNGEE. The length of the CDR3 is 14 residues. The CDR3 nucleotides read TGTGCCAGCAGCGTAGGCCCACCTCCAGATACGCAGTATTTT. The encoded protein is CASSVGPPPDTQYF.

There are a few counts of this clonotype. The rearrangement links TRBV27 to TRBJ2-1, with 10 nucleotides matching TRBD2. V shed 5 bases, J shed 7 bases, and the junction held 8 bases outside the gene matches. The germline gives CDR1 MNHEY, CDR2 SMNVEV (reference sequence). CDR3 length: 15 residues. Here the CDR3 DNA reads TGTGCCAGCAGTCTAACACTAGCGGGAAGGAATGAGCAGTTCTTC. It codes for CASSLTLAGRNEQFF.

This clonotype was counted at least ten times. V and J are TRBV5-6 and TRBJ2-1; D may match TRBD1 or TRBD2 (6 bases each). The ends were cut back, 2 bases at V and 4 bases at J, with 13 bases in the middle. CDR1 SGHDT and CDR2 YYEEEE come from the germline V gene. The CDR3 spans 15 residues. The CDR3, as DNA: TGTGCCAGCAGCTTAACAGGGACTGGGTACAATGAGCAGTTCTTC. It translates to CASSLTGTGYNEQFF.

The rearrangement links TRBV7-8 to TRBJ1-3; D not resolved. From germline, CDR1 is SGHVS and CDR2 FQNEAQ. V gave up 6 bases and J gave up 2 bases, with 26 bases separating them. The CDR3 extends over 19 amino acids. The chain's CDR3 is CASRGGVFGDMLAGNTIYF. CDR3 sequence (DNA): TGTGCCAGCAGAGGCGGGGTTTTCGGAGACATGCTTGCTGGAAACACCATATATTTT.